The clone carrying this TCR beta chain has only a few counts. The CDR3 contains 16 residues. Germline assignment: CDR1 SGHAT and CDR2 FQNNGV. Trimming left V 4 bases short and J 0 bases short, with 12 bases between. The sample comes from a study of blood T cell repertoires in COVID-19. Across the whole study: COVID-19 samples collected from the United States, Italy and Spain covered acute and convalescent phases. PBMCs, B-cell-depleted T cells, or T cells were the source of the cDNA or gDNA that made up the material.

Authors' processing steps: Quantification of nucleated cells was approximated via reference gene primer amplification. Profiled with immunoSEQ multiplex PCR; TCRdb holds only in-frame clones, not every one. V, J and clone size were drawn from that table, and D and trimming were deduced from the DNA. This sample has some 220,000 clones, with 84% found just once. The source of this sequence is a man in his fifties with active or convalescent COVID-19. The sequenced material came from peripheral blood. The V gene is TRBV11-2, the J gene TRBJ1-4; D unresolved. The CDR3 sequence: CASSSGAVATNEKLFF. Written as DNA, the CDR3 is TGTGCCAGCAGCTCTGGAGCGGTTGCAACTAATGAAAAACTGTTTTTT. The complete variable domain, with remaining parts taken from reference TRBV11-2 and TRBJ1-4, reads EAGVAQSPRYKIIEKRQSVAFWCNPISGHATLYWYQQILGQGPKLLIQFQNNGVVDDSQLPKDRFSAERLKGVDSTLKIQPAKLEDSAVYLCASSSGAVATNEKLFFGSGTQLSVL.